This T cell receptor (beta chain) derives from a study of technical replicates of blood from several donors. For this clone: One junction end does not reproduce the germline sequence, and a read error may be involved.

Assay: immunoSEQ multiplex PCR; the TCRdb copy retains only in-frame clones and omits some. This sample has 60,000 to 90,000 clones, with around nine tenths found just once. The CDR3 spans 16 residues. CDR1 SSHAT and CDR2 FNYEAQ come from the germline V gene (reference sequence). The sequencing sample was made of T cells isolated from PBMCs. The clonotype was recovered from a human donor in good health. The chain joins TRBV7-7 to TRBJ2-7; 8 bases line up with TRBD1. The CDR3 bases are TGTGCTAGCAGTTCCCCTGTTCCGGGACAGGCCCTTTTGCAGTACTTC. Translated: CASSSPVPGQALLQYF.